This TCR beta chain appears in the sequencing data of a study of T cells in localized non-small cell lung cancer. V was clipped by 0 bases and J by 0 bases, with 13 bases between them. The germline V gene has CDR1 SGHRS and CDR2 YFSETQ. The CDR3 covers 16 residues. Points on this clone: Its antigen remains unidentified.

General observations from the study: A median of 57 clones ranked among the top 100 in tumor appeared in adjacent lung. Heterogeneity remains possible because sequencing was limited to only one tumor region. Longer overall survival was associated with a higher density of T cells in the blood. It was uninvolved adjacent lung that showed the highest T cell clonality, exceeding tumor.

The table came from immunoSEQ multiplex PCR; TCRdb's copy has only in-frame clones and leaves some out. In the table there are tens of thousands of clones, 90% to 95% of which are singletons. The chain combines TRBV5-1 with TRBJ2-7; D tentatively reads TRBD1 or TRBD2 (5 bases each). This TCR derives from a woman aged 40 to 75 with stage II lung adenocarcinoma. The material was PBMCs, obtained before any cancer treatment. CDR3 in DNA: TGCGCCAGCAGCTTGGGGGGACGGCAAAGCTCCTACGAGCAGTACTTC. Amino acid sequence: CASSLGGRQSSYEQYF.